The entry that follows covers one T cell receptor (beta chain) sequence. Antigen specificity is unknown. It was CD45RO-negative cells, positively selected for CCR7, that made up naive CD8 cells, with terminally differentiated effector memory CD45RA+ cells excluded. Produced via immunoSEQ multiplex PCR; TCRdb's table is partial and in-frame only. This sample has over 750,000 clones, with just over 95% found just once. The data belong to a study of shared clonotypes between healthy human individuals. Overall study: The study drew on two women and a few men aged 18 to 49 as donors. Three plates each covered CD4 naive and memory; CD8 naive two, CD8 memory one.

Study-level results: The small donor group covered limited genetic and exposure diversity. Non-shared clonotypes were found to have lower generation probabilities than the clonotypes that were shared by all four of the sorted-subset donors.

Germline CDR1 reads SQVTM; CDR2 reads ANQGSEA. The CDR3 spans 15 residues. Trimming took 2 bases from V and 2 from J, leaving 16 bases between them. Sequencing input: naive CD8+ T cells sorted from blood. The receptor was isolated from a man under 40 in good health. The chain joins TRBV29-1 to TRBJ2-7; the D gene is possibly TRBD1 (6 bases). This CDR3 reads CSVELRDRDTYEQYF. CDR3 coding DNA: TGCAGCGTTGAATTAAGAGACCGGGACACCTACGAGCAGTACTTC.